The rows below give T cell receptor beta chains drawn from one sample of a study of Ad26.COV2.S vaccination and SARS-CoV-2 variants. Sequenced by immunoSEQ multiplex PCR; TCRdb stores in-frame clones only, minus some. Of approximately 400,000 clones in the sample, around 90% are singletons; the top ten hold around 4.2%. The sample in question was peripheral blood, obtained after recovery from COVID-19. The receptors here all came from a human donor who had recovered from COVID-19. Each CDR3 is given with its conserved first and last residue. The D gene is left open where the match is weak. Some rows have no size entry. The others give once, few or many, or a class for an expanded clone.

-	-	TRBV29-1	TRBJ2-7	CSVEDLRNSYEQYF	TGCAGCGTTGAAGATCTTAGGAACAGCTACGAGCAGTACTTC
-	-	TRBV5-1	TRBJ1-4	CASSLGTEITGKLFF	TGCGCCAGCAGCTTGGGGACAGAGATAACGGGAAAACTGTTTTTT
-	-	TRBV3-1/TRBV3-2	TRBJ1-3	CASSQDIWFVGNTIYF	TGTGCCAGCAGCCAAGATATTTGGTTTGTGGGAAACACCATATATTTT
TRBD2	-	TRBV4-1	TRBJ2-5	CASSQKVLAGGMETQYF	TGCGCCAGCAGCCAAAAGGTTCTAGCGGGGGGTATGGAGACCCAGTACTTC
-	-	TRBV5-4	TRBJ2-3	CASSLELYRQGDDTQYF	TGTGCCAGCAGCTTGGAGCTGTACCGGCAGGGCGACGATACGCAGTATTTT
-	once	TRBV4-3	TRBJ2-2	CASSPTHTGGELFF	TGCGCCAGCAGCCCGACCCATACGGGCGGGGAGCTGTTTTTT
-	-	TRBV4-1	TRBJ2-6	CASSQGAVPGRLLSGANVLTF	TGCGCCAGCAGCCAAGGGGCCGTCCCGGGGAGGTTACTGTCTGGGGCCAACGTCCTGACTTTC
TRBD2	-	TRBV19	TRBJ2-1	CASSRTSGGYNEQFF	TGTGCCAGTAGTCGGACTAGCGGGGGATACAATGAGCAGTTCTTC
-	-	TRBV2	TRBJ1-2	CASSELIGPYGYTF	TGTGCCAGCAGTGAGTTGATAGGCCCCTATGGCTACACCTTC
-	once	TRBV27	TRBJ2-7	CASSLRWGGRNEQYF	TGTGCCAGCAGTTTGCGGTGGGGGGGCCGGAACGAGCAGTACTTC
-	-	TRBV7-6	TRBJ2-7	CASSPTVSSEQYF	TGTGCCAGCAGCCCGACCGTGTCTAGCGAGCAGTACTTC
TRBD1	-	TRBV19	TRBJ1-1	CASSAGQGNTEAFF	TGTGCCAGTAGTGCAGGACAGGGGAACACTGAAGCTTTCTTT
-	-	TRBV6-1	TRBJ1-3	CASSDPGTAFNTIYF	TGTGCCAGCAGTGACCCCGGGACGGCCTTTAACACCATATATTTT
-	-	TRBV4-3	TRBJ2-7	CASSQERIIRASYEQYF	TGCGCCAGCAGCCAAGAGAGAATAATAAGGGCCTCCTACGAGCAGTACTTC
TRBD1	-	TRBV9	TRBJ1-2	CASSPRTGGFGYTF	TGTGCCAGCAGCCCCCGGACAGGGGGCTTTGGCTACACCTTC
-	-	TRBV4-1	TRBJ2-3	CASSQGAAYTDTQYF	TGCGCCAGCAGCCAAGGGGCAGCCTACACAGATACGCAGTATTTT
-	-	TRBV15	TRBJ1-2	CATSRDRVGGYTF	TGTGCCACCAGCAGAGACAGGGTCGGTGGCTACACCTTC
-	-	TRBV9	TRBJ2-5	CASSTQDRPRGTQYF	TGTGCCAGCAGCACTCAAGACAGGCCCCGGGGGACCCAGTACTTC
-	-	TRBV25-1	TRBJ1-1	CASSEYRGGSAEAFF	TGTGCCAGCAGTGAATATAGGGGAGGATCGGCTGAAGCTTTCTTT
-	-	TRBV11-2	TRBJ1-4	CASSADSYNEKLFF	TGTGCCAGCAGCGCCGACAGCTACAATGAAAAACTGTTTTTT
TRBD1	-	TRBV6-4	TRBJ1-6	CASSEQGIHSPLHF	TGTGCCAGCAGTGAACAGGGGATTCATTCACCCCTCCACTTT
-	-	TRBV20-1	TRBJ1-2	CSARGAGGYTF	TGCAGTGCTAGAGGGGCTGGTGGCTACACCTTC